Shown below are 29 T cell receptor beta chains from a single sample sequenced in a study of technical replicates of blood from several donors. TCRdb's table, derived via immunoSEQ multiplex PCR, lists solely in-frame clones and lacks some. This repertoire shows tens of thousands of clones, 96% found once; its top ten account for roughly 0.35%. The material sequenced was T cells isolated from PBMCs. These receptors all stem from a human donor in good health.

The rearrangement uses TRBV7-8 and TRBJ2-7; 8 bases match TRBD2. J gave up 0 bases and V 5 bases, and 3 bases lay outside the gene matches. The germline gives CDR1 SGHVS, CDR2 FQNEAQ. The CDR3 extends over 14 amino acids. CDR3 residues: CASSPTSGSYEQYF. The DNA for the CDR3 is TGTGCCAGCAGCCCTACTAGCGGCTCCTACGAGCAGTACTTC.

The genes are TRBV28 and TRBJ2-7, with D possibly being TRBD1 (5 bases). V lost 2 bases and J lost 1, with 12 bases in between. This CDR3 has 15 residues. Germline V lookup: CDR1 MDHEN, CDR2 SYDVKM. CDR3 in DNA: TGTGCCAGCAGTTTACCCCGAGGACATTCCTACGAGCAGTACTTC. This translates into CASSLPRGHSYEQYF.

CDR3 region: CASSVSGQLVYGYTF. For the CDR3, the DNA is TGTGCCAGCAGCGTATCCGGACAGCTGGTCTATGGCTACACCTTC. V usage is TRBV9 and J usage is TRBJ1-2, with D perhaps TRBD1 (6 bases). Trimming took off 1 base at V and 4 bases at J, with 14 bases between the two ends. The CDR3 consists of 15 residues. Germline CDR1 is SGDLS and CDR2 is YYNGEE. Filled out from reference TRBV9 and TRBJ1-2, the complete variable domain reads DSGVTQTPKHLITATGQRVTLRCSPRSGDLSVYWYQQSLDQGLQFLIQYYNGEERAKGNILERFSAQQFPDLHSELNLSSLELGDSALYFCASSVSGQLVYGYTFGSGTRLTVV.

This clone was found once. CDR3 residues: CASSRDRLNTEAFF. The CDR3 bases are TGTGCCAGCTCCCGGGACAGATTGAACACTGAAGCTTTCTTT. The V call is TRBV18, the J call TRBJ1-1, with 7 bases matching TRBD1. V shed 6 bases, J shed 0 bases, and the junction held 4 bases outside the gene matches. The CDR3 consists of 14 residues. The germline V gene has CDR1 KGHSH and CDR2 LQKENI. Full variable domain (rest looked up from reference TRBV18 and TRBJ1-1): NAGVMQNPRHLVRRRGQEARLRCSPMKGHSHVYWYRQLPEEGLKFMVYLQKENIIDESGMPKERFSAEFPKEGPSILRIQQVVRGDSAAYFCASSRDRLNTEAFFGQGTRLTVV.

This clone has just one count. The CDR3 DNA reads as TGCGCCAGCAGTTTGAATAGACTAGCGGTAAACCCCTACAATGAGCAGTTCTTC. Amino acids: CASSLNRLAVNPYNEQFF. The chain employs TRBV5-1 and TRBJ2-1; 9 positions agree with TRBD2. The CDR3 is made up of 18 amino acids. Germline assignment: CDR1 SGHRS and CDR2 YFSETQ. V shed 5 bases and J 2 bases; nucleotides not matched to a gene: 14.

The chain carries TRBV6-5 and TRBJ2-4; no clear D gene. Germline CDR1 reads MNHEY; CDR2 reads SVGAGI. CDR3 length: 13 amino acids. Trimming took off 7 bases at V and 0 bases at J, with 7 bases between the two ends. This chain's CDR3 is CASTELAKNIQYF. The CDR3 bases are TGTGCCAGCACCGAACTAGCCAAAAACATTCAGTACTTC.

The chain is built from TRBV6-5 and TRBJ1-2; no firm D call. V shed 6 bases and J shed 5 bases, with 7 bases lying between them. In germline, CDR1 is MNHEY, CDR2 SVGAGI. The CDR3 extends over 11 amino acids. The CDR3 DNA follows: TGTGCCAGCAGAACAGAATATGGCTACACCTTC. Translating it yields CASRTEYGYTF.

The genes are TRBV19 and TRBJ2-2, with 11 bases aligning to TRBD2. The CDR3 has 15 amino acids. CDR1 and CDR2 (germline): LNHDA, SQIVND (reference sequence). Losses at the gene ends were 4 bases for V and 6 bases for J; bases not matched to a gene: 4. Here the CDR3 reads CASSTSGRFAGELFF. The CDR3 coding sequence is TGTGCCAGTAGTACTAGCGGGAGGTTCGCCGGGGAGCTGTTTTTT.

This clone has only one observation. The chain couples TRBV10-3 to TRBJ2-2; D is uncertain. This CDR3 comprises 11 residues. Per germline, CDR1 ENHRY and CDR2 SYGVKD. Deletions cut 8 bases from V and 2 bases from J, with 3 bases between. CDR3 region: CAILNTGELFF. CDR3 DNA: TGTGCCATCCTCAACACCGGGGAGCTGTTTTTT.

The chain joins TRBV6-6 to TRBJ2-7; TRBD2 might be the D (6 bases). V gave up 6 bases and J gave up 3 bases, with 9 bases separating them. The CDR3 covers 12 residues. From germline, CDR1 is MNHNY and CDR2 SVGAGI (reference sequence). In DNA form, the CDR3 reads TGTGCCAGCAGCGCGGGGAACTACGAGCAGTACTTC. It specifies CASSAGNYEQYF.

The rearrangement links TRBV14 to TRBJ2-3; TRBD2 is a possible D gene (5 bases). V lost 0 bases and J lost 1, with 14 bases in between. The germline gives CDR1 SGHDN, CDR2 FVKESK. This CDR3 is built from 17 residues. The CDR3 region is CASSQDHPDWGTDTQYF. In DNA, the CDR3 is TGTGCCAGCAGCCAAGATCATCCGGACTGGGGCACAGATACGCAGTATTTT.

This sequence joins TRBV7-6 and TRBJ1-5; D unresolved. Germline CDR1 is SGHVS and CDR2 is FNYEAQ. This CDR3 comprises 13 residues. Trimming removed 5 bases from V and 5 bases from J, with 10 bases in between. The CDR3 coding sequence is TGTGCCAGCAGCCAAAACAGAGATCAGCCCCAGCATTTT. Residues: CASSQNRDQPQHF.

The CDR3 reads CASSVRQGTYNEQFF. CDR3 nucleotides: TGTGCCAGCAGCGTCCGACAGGGGACCTACAATGAGCAGTTCTTC. This rearrangement joins TRBV9 to TRBJ2-1; 8 bases are shared with TRBD1. Trimming took 2 bases from V and 2 from J; bases not matched to a gene: 3. From germline, CDR1 is SGDLS and CDR2 YYNGEE. This CDR3 is 15 amino acids long.

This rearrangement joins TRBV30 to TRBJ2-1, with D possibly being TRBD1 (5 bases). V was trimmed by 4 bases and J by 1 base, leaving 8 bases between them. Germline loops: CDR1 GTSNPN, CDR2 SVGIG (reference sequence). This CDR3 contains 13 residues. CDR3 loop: CAWTGLSYNEQFF. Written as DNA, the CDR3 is TGTGCCTGGACAGGGTTGTCCTACAATGAGCAGTTCTTC.

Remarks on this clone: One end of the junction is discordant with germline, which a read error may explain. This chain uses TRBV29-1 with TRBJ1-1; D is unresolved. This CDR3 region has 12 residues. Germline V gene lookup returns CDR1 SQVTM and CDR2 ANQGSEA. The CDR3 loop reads CSVEDNPYEAFF. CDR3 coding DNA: TGCAGCGTCGAAGACAATCCCTATGAAGCTTTCTTT.

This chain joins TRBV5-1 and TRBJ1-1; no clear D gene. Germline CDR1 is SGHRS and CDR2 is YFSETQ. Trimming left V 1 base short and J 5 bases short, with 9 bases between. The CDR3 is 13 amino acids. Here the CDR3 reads CASSLSFETEAFF. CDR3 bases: TGCGCCAGCAGCTTGAGCTTCGAGACTGAAGCTTTCTTT.

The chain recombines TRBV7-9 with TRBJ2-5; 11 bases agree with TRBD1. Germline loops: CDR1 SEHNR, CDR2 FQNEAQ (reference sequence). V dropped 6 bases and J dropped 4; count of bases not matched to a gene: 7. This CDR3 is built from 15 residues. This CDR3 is CASSPPGTGGETQYF. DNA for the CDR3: TGTGCCAGCAGTCCACCCGGGACAGGGGGAGAGACCCAGTACTTC.

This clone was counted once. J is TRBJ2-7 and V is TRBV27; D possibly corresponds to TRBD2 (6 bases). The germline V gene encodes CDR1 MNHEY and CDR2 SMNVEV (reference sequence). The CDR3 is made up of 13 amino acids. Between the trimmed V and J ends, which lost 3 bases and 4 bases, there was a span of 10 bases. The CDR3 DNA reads TGTGCCAGCAGTTTTGGAGGGGTTTACGAGCAGTACTTC. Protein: CASSFGGVYEQYF.

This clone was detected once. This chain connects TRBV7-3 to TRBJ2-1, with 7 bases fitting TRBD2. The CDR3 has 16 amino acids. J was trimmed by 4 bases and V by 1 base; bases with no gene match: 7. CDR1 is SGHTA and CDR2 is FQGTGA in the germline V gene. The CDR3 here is CASSLIRRERYNEQFF. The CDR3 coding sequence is TGTGCCAGCAGCTTAATACGGCGGGAGAGATACAATGAGCAGTTCTTC.

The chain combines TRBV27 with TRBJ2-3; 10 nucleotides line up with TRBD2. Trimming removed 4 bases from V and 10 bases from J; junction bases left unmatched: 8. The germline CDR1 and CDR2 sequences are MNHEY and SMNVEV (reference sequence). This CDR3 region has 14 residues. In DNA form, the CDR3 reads TGTGCCAGCAGTTCCGCCCTCGGACTAGCGGCGCAGTATTTT. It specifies CASSSALGLAAQYF.

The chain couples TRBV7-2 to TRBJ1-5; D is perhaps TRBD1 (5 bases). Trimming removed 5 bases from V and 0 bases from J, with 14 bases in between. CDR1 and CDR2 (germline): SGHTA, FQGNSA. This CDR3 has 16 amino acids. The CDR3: CASSAGLRNSNQPQHF. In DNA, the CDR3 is TGTGCCAGCAGCGCAGGGTTGCGGAATAGCAATCAGCCCCAGCATTTT.

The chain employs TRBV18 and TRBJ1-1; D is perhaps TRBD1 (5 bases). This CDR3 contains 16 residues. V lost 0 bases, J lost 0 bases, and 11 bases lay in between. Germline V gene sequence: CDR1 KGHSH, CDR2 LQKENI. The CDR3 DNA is TGTGCCAGCTCACCACCGATACAGGCCGTGAACACTGAAGCTTTCTTT. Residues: CASSPPIQAVNTEAFF.

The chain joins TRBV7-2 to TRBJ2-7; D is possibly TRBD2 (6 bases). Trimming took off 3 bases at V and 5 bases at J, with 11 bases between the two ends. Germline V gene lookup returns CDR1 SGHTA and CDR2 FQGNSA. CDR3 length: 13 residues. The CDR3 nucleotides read TGTGCCAGCAGCTTTCGACTAGTAGACGAGCAGTACTTC. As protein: CASSFRLVDEQYF.

The CDR3 region is CASSFSRHASYEQYF. CDR3 bases: TGTGCCAGCAGTTTCTCCAGGCATGCCTCCTACGAGCAGTACTTC. J is TRBJ2-7 and V is TRBV27; D gene ambiguous. Germline V gives CDR1 MNHEY, CDR2 SMNVEV (reference sequence). The CDR3 is 15 amino acids. Trimming removed 3 bases at V and 0 bases at J, with 12 bases between.

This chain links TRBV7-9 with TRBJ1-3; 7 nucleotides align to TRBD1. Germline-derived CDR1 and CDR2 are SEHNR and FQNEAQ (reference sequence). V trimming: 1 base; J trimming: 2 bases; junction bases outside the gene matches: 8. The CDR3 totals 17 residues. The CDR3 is CASSLVSSQGAGNTIYF. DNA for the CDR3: TGTGCCAGCAGCTTAGTATCCAGCCAGGGGGCTGGAAACACCATATATTTT.

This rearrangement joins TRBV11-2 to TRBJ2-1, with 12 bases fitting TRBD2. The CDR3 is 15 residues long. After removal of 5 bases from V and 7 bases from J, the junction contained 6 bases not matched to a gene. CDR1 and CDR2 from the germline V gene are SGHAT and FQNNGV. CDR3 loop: CASSLAGGPRNEQFF. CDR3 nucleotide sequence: TGTGCCAGCAGCCTAGCGGGAGGGCCGAGAAATGAGCAGTTCTTC.

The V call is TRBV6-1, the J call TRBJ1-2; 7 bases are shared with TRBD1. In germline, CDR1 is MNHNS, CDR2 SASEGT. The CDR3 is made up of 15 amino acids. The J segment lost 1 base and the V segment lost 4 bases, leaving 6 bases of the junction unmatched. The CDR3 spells CASSGETGFNYGYTF. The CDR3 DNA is TGTGCCAGCAGTGGGGAGACAGGGTTTAACTATGGCTACACCTTC.

CDR3 DNA: TGTGCCAGCAGCTTAGACTGGGGGGGCAGTAACACTGAAGCTTTCTTT. Protein sequence: CASSLDWGGSNTEAFF. The chain carries TRBV11-2 and TRBJ1-1, with a tentative D call TRBD1 (6 bases). CDR3 length: 16 amino acids. The V gene's germline CDR1 is SGHAT and CDR2 FQNNGV. V was shortened by 0 bases and J by 2 bases, with 13 bases between the two germline ends.

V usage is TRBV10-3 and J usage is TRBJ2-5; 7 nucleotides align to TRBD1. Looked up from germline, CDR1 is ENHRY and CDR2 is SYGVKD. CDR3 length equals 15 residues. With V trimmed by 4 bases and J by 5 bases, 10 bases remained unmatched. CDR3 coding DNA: TGTGCCATCAGTGGAACGGGACAGCTGATGGAGACCCAGTACTTC. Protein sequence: CAISGTGQLMETQYF.